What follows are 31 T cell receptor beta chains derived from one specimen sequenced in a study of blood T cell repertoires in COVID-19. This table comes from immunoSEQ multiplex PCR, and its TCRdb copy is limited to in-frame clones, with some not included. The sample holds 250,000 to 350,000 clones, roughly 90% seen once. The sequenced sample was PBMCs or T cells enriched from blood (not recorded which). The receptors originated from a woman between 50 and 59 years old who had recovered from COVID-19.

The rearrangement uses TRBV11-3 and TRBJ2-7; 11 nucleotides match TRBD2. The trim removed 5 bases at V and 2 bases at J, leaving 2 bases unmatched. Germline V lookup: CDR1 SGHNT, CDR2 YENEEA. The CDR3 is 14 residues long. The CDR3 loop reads CASSPTSGTYEQYF. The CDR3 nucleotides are TGTGCCAGCAGCCCGACTAGCGGGACCTACGAGCAGTACTTC.

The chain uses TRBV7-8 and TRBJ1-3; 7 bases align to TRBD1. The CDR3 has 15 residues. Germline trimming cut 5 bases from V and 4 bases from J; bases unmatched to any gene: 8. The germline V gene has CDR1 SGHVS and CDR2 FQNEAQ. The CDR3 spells CASSEQGLRGNTIYF. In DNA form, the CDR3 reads TGTGCCAGCAGCGAACAGGGGCTGAGGGGAAACACCATATATTTT.

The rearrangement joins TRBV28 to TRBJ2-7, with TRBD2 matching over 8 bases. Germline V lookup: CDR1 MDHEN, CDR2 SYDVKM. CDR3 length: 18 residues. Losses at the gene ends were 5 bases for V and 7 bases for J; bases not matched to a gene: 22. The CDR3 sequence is CASSTFIIQAGAPGEQYF. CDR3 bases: TGTGCCAGCAGTACCTTCATAATTCAAGCGGGAGCCCCGGGGGAGCAGTACTTC.

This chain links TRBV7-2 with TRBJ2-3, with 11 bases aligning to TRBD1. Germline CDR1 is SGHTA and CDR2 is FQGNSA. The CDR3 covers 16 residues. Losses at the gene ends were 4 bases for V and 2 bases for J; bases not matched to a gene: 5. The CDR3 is CASSSGQGAHTDTQYF. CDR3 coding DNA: TGTGCCAGCAGCTCAGGACAGGGGGCCCACACAGATACGCAGTATTTT.

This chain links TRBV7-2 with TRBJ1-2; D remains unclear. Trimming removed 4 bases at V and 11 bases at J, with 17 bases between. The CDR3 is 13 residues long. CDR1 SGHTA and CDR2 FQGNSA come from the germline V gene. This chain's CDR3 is CASSYVGRSGYTF. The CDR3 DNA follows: TGTGCCAGCAGCTATGTAGGACGGTCGGGATACACCTTC.

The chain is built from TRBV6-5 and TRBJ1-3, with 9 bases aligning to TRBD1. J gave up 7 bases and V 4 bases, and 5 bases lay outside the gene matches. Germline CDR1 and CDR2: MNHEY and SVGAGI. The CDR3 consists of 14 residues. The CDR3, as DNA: TGTGCCAGCAGTTCGGACAGGGGAGCGAACACCATATATTTT. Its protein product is CASSSDRGANTIYF.

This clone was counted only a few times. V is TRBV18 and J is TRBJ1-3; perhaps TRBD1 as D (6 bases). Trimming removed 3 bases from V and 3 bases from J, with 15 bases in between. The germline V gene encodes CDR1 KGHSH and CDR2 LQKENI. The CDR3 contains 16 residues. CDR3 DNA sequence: TGTGCCAGCTCACCCCAAGACAGGCATTATGGAAACACCATATATTTT. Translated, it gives CASSPQDRHYGNTIYF.

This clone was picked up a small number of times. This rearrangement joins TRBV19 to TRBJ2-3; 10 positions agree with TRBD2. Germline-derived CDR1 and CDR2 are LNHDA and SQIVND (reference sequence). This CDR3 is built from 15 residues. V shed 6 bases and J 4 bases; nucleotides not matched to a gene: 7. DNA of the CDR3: TGTGCCAGTAGATCACTAGCGGGATGGGCAGATACGCAGTATTTT. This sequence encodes CASRSLAGWADTQYF.

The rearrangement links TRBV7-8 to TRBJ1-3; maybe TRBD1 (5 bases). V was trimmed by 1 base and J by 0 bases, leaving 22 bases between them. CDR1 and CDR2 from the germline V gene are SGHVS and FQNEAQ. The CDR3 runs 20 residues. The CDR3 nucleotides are TGTGCCAGCAGCTTAGAATATGCGCAGGGCCCGACCACCTCTGGAAACACCATATATTTT. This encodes CASSLEYAQGPTTSGNTIYF.

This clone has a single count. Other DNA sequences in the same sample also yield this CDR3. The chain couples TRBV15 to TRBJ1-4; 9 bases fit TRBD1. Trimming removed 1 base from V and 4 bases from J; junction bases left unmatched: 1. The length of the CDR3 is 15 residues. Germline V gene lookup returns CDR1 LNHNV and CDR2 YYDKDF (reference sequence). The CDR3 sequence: CATSRVGQGNEKLFF. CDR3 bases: TGTGCCACCAGCAGAGTGGGACAGGGTAATGAAAAACTGTTTTTT.

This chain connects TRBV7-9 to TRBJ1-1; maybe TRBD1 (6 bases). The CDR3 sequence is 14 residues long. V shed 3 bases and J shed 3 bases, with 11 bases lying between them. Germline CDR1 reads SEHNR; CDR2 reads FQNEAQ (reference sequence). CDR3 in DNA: TGTGCCAGCAGCTTCACAGGGAAGGACACTGAAGCTTTCTTT. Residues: CASSFTGKDTEAFF.

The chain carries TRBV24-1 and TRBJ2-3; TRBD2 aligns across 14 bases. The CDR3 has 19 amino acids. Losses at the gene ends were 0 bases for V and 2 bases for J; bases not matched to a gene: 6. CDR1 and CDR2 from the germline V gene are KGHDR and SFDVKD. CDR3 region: CATSDLGTSGSYYTDTQYF. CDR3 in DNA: TGTGCCACCAGTGATTTGGGGACTAGCGGGAGCTACTACACAGATACGCAGTATTTT.

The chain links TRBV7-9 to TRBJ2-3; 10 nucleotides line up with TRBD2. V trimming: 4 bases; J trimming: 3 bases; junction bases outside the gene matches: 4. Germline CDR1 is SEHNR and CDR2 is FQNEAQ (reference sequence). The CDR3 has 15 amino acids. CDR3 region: CASSYASGSTDTQYF. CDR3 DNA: TGTGCCAGCAGCTACGCTAGCGGGAGTACAGATACGCAGTATTTT.

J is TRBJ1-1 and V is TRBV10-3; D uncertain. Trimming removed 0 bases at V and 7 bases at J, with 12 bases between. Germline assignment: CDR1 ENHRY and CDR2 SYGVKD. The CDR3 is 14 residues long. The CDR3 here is CAISESNSFFEAFF. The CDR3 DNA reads TGTGCCATCAGTGAGTCGAACAGCTTCTTTGAAGCTTTCTTT.

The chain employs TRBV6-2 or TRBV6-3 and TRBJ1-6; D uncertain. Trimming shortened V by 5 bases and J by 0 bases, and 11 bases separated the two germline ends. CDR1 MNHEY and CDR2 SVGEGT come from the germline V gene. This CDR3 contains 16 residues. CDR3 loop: CASSPMADSYNSPLHF. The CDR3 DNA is TGTGCCAGCAGTCCCATGGCGGACTCCTATAATTCACCCCTCCACTTT.

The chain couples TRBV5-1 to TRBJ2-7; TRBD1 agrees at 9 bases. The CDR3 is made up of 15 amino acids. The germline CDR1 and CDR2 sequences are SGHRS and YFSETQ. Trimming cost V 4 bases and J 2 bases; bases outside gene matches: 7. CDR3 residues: CASSTTTGGPYEQYF. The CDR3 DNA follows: TGCGCCAGCAGCACTACGACAGGGGGACCCTACGAGCAGTACTTC.

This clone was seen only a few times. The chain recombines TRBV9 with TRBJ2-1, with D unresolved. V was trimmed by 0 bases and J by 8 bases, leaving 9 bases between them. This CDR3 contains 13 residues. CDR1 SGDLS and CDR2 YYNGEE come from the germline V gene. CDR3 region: CASSVDSLDEQFF. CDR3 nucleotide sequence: TGTGCCAGCAGCGTAGATTCCCTCGATGAGCAGTTCTTC.

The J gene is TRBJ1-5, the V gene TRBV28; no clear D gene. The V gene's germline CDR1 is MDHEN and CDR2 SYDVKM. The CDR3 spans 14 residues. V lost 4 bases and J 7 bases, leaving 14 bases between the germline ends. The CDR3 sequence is CASSSSWAKQPQHF. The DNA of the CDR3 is TGTGCCAGCAGTTCCTCCTGGGCGAAACAGCCCCAGCATTTT.

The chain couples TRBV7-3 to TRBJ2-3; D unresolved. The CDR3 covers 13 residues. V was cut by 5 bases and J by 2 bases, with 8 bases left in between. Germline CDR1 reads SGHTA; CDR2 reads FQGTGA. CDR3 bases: TGTGCCAGCAGCCTAGGATACACAGATACGCAGTATTTT. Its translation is CASSLGYTDTQYF. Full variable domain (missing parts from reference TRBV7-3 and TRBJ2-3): GAGVSQTPSNKVTEKGKYVELRCDPISGHTALYWYRQSLGQGPEFLIYFQGTGAADDSGLPNDRFFAVRPEGSVSTLKIQRTERGDSAVYLCASSLGYTDTQYFGPGTRLTVL.

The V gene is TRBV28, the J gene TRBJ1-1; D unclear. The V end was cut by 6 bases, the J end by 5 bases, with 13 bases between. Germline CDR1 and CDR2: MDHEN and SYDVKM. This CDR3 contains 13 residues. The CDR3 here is CASRVPPRTEAFF. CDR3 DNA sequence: TGTGCCAGCAGAGTACCACCCAGGACTGAAGCTTTCTTT.

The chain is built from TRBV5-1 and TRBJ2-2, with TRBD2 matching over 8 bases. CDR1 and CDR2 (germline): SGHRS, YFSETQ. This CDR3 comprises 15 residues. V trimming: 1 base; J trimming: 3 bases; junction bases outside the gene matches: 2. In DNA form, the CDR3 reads TGCGCCAGCAGCTTGAGAGCGGGAGACACCGGGGAGCTGTTTTTT. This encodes CASSLRAGDTGELFF.

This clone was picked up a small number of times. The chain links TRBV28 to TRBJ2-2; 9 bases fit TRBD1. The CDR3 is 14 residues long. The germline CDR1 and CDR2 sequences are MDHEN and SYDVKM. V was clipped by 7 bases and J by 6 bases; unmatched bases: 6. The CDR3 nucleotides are TGTGCCAGCACCCCGGGACAGGGCTCCGGGGAGCTGTTTTTT. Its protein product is CASTPGQGSGELFF.

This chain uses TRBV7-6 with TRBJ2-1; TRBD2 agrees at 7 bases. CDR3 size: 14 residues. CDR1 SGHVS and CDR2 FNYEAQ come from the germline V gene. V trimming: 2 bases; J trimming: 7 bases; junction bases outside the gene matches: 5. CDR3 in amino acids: CASSLTREGNEQFF. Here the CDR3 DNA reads TGTGCCAGCAGCTTAACGAGGGAGGGGAATGAGCAGTTCTTC.

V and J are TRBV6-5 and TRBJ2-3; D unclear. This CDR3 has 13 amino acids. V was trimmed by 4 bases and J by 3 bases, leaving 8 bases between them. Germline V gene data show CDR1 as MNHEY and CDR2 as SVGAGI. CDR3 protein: CASSSFSTDTQYF. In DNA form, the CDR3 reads TGTGCCAGCAGTTCCTTCAGTACAGATACGCAGTATTTT.

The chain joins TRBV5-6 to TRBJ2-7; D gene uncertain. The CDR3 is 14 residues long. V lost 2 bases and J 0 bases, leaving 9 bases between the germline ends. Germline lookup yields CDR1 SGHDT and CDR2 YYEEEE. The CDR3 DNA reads TGTGCCAGCAGCTTTATTTCGAGCTCCTACGAGCAGTACTTC. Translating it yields CASSFISSSYEQYF. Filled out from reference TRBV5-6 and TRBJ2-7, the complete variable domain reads DAGVTQSPTHLIKTRGQQVTLRCSPKSGHDTVSWYQQALGQGPQFIFQYYEEEERQRGNFPDRFSGHQFPNYSSELNVNALLLGDSALYLCASSFISSSYEQYFGPGTRLTVT.

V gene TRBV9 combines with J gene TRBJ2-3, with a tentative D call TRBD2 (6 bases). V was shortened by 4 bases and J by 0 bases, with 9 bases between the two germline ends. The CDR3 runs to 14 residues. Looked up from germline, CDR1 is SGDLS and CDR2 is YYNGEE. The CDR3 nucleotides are TGTGCCAGCAGCCTGGCGGGAAGCACAGATACGCAGTATTTT. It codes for CASSLAGSTDTQYF.

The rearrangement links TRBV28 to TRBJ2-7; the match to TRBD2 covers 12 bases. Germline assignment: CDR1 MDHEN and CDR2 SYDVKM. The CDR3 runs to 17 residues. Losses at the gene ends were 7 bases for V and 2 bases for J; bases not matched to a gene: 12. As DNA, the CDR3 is TGTGCCAGCACCCCGACTAGCGGGAGTCCAAAGGCCTACGAGCAGTACTTC. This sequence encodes CASTPTSGSPKAYEQYF.

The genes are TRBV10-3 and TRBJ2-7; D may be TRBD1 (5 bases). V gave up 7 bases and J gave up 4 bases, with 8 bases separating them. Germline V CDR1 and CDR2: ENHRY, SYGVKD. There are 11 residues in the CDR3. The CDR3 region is CAIKDRYEQYF. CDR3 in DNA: TGTGCCATCAAAGACAGATACGAGCAGTACTTC.

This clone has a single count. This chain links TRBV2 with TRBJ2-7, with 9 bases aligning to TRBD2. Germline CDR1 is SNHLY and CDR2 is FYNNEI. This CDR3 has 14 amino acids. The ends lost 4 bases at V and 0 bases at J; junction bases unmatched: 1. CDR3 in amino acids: CASSGLADSYEQYF. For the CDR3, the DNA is TGTGCCAGCAGTGGACTAGCGGACTCCTACGAGCAGTACTTC.

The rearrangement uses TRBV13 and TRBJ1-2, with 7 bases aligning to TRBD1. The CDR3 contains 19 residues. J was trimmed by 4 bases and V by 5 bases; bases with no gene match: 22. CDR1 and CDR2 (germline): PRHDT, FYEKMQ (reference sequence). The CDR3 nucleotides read TGTGCCAGCAGCCCCGTCTACCGGACCGGGACAGAGACTATCTATGGCTACACCTTC. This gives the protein CASSPVYRTGTETIYGYTF.

The CDR3 protein is CASTRGLNEKLFF. The CDR3 DNA is TGTGCCAGCACCAGGGGGCTTAATGAAAAACTGTTTTTT. V is TRBV25-1 and J is TRBJ1-4, with 8 bases lining up with TRBD1. Looked up from germline, CDR1 is MGHDK and CDR2 is SYGVNS. V trimming: 7 bases; J trimming: 4 bases; junction bases outside the gene matches: 2. The CDR3 is made up of 13 amino acids.